This T cell receptor beta chain is from a study of cytomegalovirus exposure and HLA in healthy donors. The CDR3 has 18 amino acids. Germline V CDR1 and CDR2: MGHRA, YSYEKL. Trimming removed 2 bases from V and 3 bases from J, with 22 bases in between. Notes on the study in general: In a later analysis, across HLA loci, associated TCR counts were highest for DRB1, lowest for HLA-C.

In its sample, this clone was seen a few times. Its target is not known. The PCR ran on 60 Vbeta and 13 Jbeta primers. The repertoire was sequenced with immunoSEQ multiplex PCR; TCRdb's copy has only in-frame clones and lacks some. The sample shows fewer than 120,000 clones, about three quarters of them seen only once. The receptor's source is a woman in her sixties in good health and CMV-seropositive. The genes are TRBV4-1 and TRBJ1-2, with D hard to call. The sequenced sample consisted of PBMCs. CDR3 DNA sequence: TGCGCCAGCAGCCAACTGGGTACACAGACCCATCCCTACTATGGCTACACCTTC. Residues: CASSQLGTQTHPYYGYTF.